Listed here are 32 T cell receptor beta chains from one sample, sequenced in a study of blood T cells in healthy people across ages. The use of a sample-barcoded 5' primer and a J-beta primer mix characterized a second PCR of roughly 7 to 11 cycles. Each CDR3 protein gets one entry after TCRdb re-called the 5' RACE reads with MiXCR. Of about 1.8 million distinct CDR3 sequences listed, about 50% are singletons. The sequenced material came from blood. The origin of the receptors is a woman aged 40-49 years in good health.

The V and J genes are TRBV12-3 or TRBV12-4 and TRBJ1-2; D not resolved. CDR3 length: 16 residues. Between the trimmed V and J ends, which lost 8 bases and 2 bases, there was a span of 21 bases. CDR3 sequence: CASQARGASRNYGYTF. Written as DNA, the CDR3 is TGTGCCAGCCAAGCCCGGGGAGCCTCTCGGAACTATGGCTACACCTTC.

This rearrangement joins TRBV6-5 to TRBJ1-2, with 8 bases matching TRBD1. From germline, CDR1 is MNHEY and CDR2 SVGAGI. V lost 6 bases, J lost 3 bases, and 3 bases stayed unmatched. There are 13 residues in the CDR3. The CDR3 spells CASRDRAYYGYTF. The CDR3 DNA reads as TGTGCCAGCAGGGACAGGGCTTACTATGGCTACACCTTC.

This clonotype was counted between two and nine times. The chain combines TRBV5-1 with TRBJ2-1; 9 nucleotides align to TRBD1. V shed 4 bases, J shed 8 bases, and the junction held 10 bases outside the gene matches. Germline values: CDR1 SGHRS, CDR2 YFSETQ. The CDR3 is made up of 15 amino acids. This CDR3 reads CASSPETGGGDEQFF. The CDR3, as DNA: TGCGCCAGCAGCCCGGAGACAGGGGGTGGGGATGAGCAGTTCTTC.

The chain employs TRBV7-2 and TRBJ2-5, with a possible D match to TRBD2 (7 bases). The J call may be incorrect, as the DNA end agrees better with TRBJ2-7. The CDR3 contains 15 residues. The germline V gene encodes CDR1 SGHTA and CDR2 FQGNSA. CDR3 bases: TGTGCCAGCAGCTTAGGTCAGGGGAGGGTCTACGAGCAGTACTTC. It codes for CASSLGQGRVYEQYF.

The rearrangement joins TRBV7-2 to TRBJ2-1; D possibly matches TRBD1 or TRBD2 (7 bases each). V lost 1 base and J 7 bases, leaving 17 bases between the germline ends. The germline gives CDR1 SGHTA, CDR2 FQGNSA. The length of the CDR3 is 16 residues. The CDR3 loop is CASSLVVGRGLNEQFF. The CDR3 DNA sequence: TGTGCCAGCAGCTTAGTCGTGGGGAGGGGGCTAAATGAGCAGTTCTTC.

The CDR3 here is CASSYPDRPPPETQYF. CDR3 coding DNA: TGTGCCAGCAGTTACCCGGACAGGCCGCCCCCAGAGACCCAGTACTTC. The V gene is TRBV6-6, the J gene TRBJ2-5; 7 positions agree with TRBD1. CDR3 size: 16 residues. After removal of 2 bases from V and 4 bases from J, the junction contained 10 bases not matched to a gene. Germline assignment: CDR1 MNHNY and CDR2 SVGAGI (reference sequence).

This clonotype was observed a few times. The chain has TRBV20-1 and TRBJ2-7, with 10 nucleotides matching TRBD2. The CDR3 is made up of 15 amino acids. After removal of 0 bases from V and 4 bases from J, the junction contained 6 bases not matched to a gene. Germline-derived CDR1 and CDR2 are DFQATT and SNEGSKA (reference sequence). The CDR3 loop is CSARDGVGLAYEQYF. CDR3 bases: TGCAGTGCTAGAGATGGGGTGGGACTAGCGTACGAGCAGTACTTC.

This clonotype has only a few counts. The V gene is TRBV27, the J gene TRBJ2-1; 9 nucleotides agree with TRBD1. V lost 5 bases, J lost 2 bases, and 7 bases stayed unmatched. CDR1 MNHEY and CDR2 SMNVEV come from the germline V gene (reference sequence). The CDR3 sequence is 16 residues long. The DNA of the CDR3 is TGTGCCAGCAGTCAACAGGGGGCTTCCCCCTACAATGAGCAGTTCTTC. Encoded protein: CASSQQGASPYNEQFF.

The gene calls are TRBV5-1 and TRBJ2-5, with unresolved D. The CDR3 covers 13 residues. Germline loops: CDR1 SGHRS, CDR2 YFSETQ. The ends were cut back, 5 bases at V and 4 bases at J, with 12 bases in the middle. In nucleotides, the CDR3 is TGCGCCAGCAGAGGTGGTAGCCCAGAGACCCAGTACTTC. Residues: CASRGGSPETQYF.

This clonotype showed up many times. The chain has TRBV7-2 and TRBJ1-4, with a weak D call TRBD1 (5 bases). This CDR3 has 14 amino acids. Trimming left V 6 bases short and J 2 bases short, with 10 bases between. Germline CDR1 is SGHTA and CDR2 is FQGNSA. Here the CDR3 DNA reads TGTGCCAGCAGGCCAGGGCGGACTAATGAAAAACTGTTTTTT. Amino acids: CASRPGRTNEKLFF. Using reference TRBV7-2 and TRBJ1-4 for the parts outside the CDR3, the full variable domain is GAGVSQSPSNKVTEKGKDVELRCDPISGHTALYWYRQSLGQGLEFLIYFQGNSAPDKSGLPSDRFSAERTGGSVSTLTIQRTQQEDSAVYLCASRPGRTNEKLFFGSGTQLSVL.

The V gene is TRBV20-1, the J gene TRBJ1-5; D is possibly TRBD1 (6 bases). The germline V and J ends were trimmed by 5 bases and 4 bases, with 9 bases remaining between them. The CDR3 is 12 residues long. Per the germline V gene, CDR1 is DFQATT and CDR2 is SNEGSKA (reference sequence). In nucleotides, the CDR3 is TGCAGTGCTCCAGGGGTTAATCAGCCCCAGCATTTT. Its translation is CSAPGVNQPQHF.

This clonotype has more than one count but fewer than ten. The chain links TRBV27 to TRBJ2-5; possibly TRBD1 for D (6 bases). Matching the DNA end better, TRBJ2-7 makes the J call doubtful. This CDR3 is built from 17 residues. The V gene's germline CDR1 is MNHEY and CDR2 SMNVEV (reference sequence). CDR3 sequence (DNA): TGTGCCAGCAGATCTTTACAGGGACCCAACCCGGCTTACGAGCAGTACTTC. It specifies CASRSLQGPNPAYEQYF.

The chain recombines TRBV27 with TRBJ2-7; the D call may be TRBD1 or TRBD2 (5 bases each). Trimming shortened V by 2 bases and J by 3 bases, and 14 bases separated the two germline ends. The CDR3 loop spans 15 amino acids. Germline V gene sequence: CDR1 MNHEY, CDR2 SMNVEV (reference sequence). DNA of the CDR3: TGTGCCAGCAGTTTAAAGGGACCGAACCTCTACGAGCAGTACTTC. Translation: CASSLKGPNLYEQYF.

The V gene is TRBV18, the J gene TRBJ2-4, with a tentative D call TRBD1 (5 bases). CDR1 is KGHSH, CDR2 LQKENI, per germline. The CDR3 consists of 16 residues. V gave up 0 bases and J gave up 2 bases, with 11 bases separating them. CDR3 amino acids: CASSPPGATPKNIQYF. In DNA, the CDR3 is TGTGCCAGCTCACCACCAGGGGCTACTCCCAAAAACATTCAGTACTTC.

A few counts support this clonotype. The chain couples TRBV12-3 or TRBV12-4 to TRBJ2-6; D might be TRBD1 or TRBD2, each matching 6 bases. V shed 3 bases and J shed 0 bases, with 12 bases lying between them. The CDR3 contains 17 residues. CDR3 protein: CASSFWGASSGANVLTF. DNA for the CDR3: TGTGCCAGCAGTTTTTGGGGGGCGAGCTCTGGGGCCAACGTCCTGACTTTC.

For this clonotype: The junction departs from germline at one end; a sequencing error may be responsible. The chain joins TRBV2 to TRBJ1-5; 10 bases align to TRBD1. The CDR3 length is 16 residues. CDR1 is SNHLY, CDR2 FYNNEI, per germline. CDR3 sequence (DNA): TGTGCCAGCAGGGAAGACAGGGGGCAAGGGAATCAGCCCCAGCATTTT. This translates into CASREDRGQGNQPQHF.

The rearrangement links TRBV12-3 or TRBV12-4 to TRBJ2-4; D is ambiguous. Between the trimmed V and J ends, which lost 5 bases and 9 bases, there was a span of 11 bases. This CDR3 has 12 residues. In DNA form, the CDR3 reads TGTGCCAGCAGTCCCCTCGTTGGCATTCAGTACTTC. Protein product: CASSPLVGIQYF.

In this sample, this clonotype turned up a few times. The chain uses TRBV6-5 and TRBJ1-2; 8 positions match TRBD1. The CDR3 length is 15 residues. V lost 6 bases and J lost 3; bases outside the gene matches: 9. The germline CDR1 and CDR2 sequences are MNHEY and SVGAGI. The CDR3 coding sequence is TGTGCCAGCAGGTCTCCGGGACAGGCAGACTATGGCTACACCTTC. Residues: CASRSPGQADYGYTF.

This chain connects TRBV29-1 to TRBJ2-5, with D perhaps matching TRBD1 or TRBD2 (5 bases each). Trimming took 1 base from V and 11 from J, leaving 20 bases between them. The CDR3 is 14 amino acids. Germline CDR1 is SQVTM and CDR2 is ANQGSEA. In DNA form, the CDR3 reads TGCAGCGTTGAAGTTGGCGACTGGGGGAATGAGCAGTACTTC. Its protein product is CSVEVGDWGNEQYF.

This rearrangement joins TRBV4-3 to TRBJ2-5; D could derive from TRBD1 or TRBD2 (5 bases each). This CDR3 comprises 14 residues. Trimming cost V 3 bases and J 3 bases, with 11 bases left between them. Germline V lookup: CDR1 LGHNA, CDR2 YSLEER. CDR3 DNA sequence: TGCGCCAGCAGCCAGGCCGGGACCAAAGAGACCCAGTACTTC. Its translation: CASSQAGTKETQYF.

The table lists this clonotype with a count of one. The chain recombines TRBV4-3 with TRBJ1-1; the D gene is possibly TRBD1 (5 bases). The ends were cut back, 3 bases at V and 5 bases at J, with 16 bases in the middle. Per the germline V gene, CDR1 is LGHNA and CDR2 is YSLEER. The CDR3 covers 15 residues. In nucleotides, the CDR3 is TGCGCCAGCAGCCAGGGGCCGGCGGGTCGGACTGAAGCTTTCTTT. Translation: CASSQGPAGRTEAFF.

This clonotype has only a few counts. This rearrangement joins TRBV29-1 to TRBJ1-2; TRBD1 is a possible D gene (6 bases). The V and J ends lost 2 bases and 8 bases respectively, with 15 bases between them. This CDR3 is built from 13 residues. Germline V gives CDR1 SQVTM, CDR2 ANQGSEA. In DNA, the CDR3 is TGCAGCGTTGAAAGGGGTACAGGGAGCGGCTACACCTTC. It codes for CSVERGTGSGYTF. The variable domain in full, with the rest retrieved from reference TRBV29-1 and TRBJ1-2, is SAVISQKPSRDICQRGTSLTIQCQVDSQVTMMFWYRQQPGQSLTLIATANQGSEATYESGFVIDKFPISRPNLTFSTLTVSNMSPEDSSIYLCSVERGTGSGYTFGSGTRLTVV.

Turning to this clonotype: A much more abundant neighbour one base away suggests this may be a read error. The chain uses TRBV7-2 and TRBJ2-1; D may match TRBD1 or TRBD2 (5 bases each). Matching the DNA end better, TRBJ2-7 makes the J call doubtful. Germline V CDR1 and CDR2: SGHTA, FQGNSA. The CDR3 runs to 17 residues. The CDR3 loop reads CASSQPVRGYSYNEQYF. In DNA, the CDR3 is TGTGCCAGCAGCCAACCGGTGAGGGGTTACTCCTACAATGAGCAGTACTTC.

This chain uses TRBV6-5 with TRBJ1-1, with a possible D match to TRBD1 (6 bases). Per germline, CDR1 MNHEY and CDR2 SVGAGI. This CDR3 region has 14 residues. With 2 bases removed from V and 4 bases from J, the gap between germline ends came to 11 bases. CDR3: CASSYEGQLTEAFF. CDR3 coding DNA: TGTGCCAGCAGTTACGAGGGACAACTCACTGAAGCTTTCTTT.

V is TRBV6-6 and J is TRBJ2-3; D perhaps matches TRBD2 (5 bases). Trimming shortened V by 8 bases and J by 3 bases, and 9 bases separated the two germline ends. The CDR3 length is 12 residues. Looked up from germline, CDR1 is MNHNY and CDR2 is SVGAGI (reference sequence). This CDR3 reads CASCLATDTQYF. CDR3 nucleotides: TGTGCCAGCTGCTTAGCGACAGATACGCAGTATTTT.

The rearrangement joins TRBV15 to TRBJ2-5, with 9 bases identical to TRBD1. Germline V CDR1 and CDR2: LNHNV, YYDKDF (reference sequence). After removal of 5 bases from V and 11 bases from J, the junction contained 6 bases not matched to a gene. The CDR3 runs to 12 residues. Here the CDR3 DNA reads TGTGCCACCAGCGGACAGGGGAATGAGCAGTACTTC. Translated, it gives CATSGQGNEQYF.

This CDR3 reads CASSLEGIPYEQYF. CDR3 nucleotides: TGCGCCAGCAGCTTGGAAGGGATTCCCTACGAGCAGTACTTC. The chain couples TRBV5-1 to TRBJ2-7; no clear D gene. Germline V lookup: CDR1 SGHRS, CDR2 YFSETQ. CDR3 length: 14 residues. The V end lost 0 bases, the J end lost 2 bases, and 9 bases lay between the germline ends.

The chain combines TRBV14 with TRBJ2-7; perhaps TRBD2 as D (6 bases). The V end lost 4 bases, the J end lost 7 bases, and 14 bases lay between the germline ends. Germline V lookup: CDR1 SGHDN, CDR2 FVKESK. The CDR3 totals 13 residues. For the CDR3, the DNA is TGTGCCAGCAGCCCATCTTCCGGGAGTGAGCAGTACTTC. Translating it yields CASSPSSGSEQYF.

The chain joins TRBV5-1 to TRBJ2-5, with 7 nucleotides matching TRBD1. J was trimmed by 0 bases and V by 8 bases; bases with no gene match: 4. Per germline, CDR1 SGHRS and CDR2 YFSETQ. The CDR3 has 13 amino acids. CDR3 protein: CASAGTDQETQYF. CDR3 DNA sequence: TGCGCCAGTGCCGGGACAGACCAAGAGACCCAGTACTTC.

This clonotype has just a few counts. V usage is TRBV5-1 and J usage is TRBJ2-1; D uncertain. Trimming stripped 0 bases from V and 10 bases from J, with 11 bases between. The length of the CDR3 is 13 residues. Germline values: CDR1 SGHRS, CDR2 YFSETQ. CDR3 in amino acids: CASSLGALVEQFF. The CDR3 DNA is TGCGCCAGCAGCTTGGGGGCCTTGGTCGAGCAGTTCTTC.

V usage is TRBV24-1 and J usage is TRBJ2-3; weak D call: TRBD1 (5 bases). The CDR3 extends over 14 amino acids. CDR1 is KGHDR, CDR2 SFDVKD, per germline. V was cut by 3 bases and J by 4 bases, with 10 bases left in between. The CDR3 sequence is CATSDAQVPDTQYF. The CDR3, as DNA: TGTGCCACCAGTGATGCACAGGTTCCAGATACGCAGTATTTT.

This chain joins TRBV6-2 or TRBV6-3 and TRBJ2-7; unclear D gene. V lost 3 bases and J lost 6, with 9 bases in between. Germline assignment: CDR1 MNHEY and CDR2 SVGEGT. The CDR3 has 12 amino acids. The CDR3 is CASSYGMGEQYF. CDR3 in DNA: TGTGCCAGCAGTTATGGGATGGGCGAGCAGTACTTC.